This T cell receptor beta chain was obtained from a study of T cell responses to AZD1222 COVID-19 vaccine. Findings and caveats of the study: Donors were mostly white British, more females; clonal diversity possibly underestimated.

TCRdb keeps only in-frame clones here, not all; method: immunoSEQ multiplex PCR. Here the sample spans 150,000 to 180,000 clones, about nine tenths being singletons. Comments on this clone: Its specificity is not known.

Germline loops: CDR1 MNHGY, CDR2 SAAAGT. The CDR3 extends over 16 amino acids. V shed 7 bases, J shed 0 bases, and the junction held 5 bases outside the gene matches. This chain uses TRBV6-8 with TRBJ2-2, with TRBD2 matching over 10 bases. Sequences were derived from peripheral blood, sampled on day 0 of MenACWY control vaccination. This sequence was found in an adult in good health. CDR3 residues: CASISGGLANTGELFF. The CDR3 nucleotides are TGTGCCAGCATTAGCGGGGGGCTCGCGAACACCGGGGAGCTGTTTTTT.